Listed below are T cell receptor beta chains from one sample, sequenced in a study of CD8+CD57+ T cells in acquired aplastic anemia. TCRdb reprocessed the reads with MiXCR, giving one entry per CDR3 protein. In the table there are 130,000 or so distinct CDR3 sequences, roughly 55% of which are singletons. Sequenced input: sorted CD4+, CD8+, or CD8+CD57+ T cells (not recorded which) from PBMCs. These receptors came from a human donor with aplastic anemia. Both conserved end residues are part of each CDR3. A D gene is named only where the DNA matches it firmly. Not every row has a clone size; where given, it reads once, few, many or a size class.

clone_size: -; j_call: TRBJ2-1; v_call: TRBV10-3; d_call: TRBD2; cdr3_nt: TGTGCCACCCAATCTAGCGGGGGAATCAAGAAACACAATGAGCAGTTCTTC; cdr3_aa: CATQSSGGIKKHNEQFF
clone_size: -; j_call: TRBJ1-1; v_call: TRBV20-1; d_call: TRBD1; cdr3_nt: TGCAGTGCTAGGTTGACAGGGGGGACTGAAGCTTTCTTT; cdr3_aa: CSARLTGGTEAFF
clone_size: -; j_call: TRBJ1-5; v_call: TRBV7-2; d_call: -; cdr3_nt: TGTGCCAGCAGCCTGAGGGGTATCAATCAGCCCCAGCATTTT; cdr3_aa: CASSLRGINQPQHF
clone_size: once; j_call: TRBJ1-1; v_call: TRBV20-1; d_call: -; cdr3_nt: TGCAGTGCTAGACCACGAAACGGGGGGGCTACTGAAGCTTTCTTT; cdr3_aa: CSARPRNGGATEAFF
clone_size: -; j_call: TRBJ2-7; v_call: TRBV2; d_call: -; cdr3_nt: TGTGCCAGCAGTCTCCAACCACCTGAGCAGTACTTC; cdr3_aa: CASSLQPPEQYF
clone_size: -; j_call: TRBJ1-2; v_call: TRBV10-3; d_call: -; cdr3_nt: TGTGCCATCTCCCCGGGCAATTCGATCTATGGCTACACCTTC; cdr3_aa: CAISPGNSIYGYTF
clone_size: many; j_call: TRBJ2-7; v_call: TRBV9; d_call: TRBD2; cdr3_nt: TGTGCCAGCAGCGTAGGGGGGGGAACCTACGAGCAGTACTTC; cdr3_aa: CASSVGGGTYEQYF
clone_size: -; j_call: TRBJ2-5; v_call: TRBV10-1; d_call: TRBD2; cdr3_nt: TGCGCCAGCAGTGACTCGATAGCGGGAGCAGAGACCCAGTACTTC; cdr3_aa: CASSDSIAGAETQYF
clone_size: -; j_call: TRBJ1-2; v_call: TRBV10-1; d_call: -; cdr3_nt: TGCGCCAGCAGTGAGGGCAGGGCCTATGGCTACACCTTC; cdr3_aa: CASSEGRAYGYTF
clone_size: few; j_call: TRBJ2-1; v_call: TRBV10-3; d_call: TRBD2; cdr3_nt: TGTGCCATCAGTGAGTATGCGGGGGAGATCTACAATGAGCAGTTCTTC; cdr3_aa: CAISEYAGEIYNEQFF
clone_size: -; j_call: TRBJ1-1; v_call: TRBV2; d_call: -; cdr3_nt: TGTGCCAGCAGTGAAGGAGACTGGGCTGAAGCTTTCTTT; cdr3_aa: CASSEGDWAEAFF
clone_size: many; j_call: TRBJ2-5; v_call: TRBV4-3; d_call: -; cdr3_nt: TGCGCCAGCAGCCAAGAGAACAGCCCATCGGAGACCCAGTACTTC; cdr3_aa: CASSQENSPSETQYF
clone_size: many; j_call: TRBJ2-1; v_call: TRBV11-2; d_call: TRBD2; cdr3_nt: TGTGCCAGCAGTTTACCCGGGACTAGCGGGATCTACAATGAGCAGTTCTTC; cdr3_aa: CASSLPGTSGIYNEQFF
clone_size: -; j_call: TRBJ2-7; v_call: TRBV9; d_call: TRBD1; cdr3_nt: TGTGCCAGCAGCGTAGCGGGACAGGGCTCCTACGAGCAGTACTTC; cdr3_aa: CASSVAGQGSYEQYF
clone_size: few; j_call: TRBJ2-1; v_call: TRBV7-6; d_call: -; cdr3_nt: TGTGCCAGCAGCTTAGCGCACAATGAGCAGTTCTTC; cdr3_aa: CASSLAHNEQFF
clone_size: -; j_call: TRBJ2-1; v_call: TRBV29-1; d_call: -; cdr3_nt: TGCAGCGTCCGGACACGGCTGGATGAGCAGTTCTTC; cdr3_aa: CSVRTRLDEQFF
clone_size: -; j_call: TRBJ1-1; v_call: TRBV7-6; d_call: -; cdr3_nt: TGTGCCAGCTTGAACACTGAAGCTTTCTTT; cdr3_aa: CASLNTEAFF
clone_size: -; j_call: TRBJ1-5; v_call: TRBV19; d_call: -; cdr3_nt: TGTGCCAGTAGTATAGGCCTTCGGGTACGGGGCAATCAGCCCCAGCATTTT; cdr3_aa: CASSIGLRVRGNQPQHF
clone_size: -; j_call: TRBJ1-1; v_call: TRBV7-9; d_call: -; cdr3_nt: TGTGCCAGCACTGGGTCGAACACTGAAGCTTTCTTT; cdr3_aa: CASTGSNTEAFF
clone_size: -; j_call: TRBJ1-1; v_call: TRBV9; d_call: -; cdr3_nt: TGTGCCAGCAGCGTAGGGGACTGGCGGAACACTGAAGCTTTCTTT; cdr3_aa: CASSVGDWRNTEAFF
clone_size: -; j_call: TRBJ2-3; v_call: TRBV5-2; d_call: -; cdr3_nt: TGTGCCAGCAACCTGTCCCGGGACAGGGGCCCTAGGAGCACAGATACGCAGTATTTT; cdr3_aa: CASNLSRDRGPRSTDTQYF
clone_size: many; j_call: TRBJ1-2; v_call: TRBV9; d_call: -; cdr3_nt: TGTGCCAGCAGCGTCTCCGGGACACTTAACTATGGCTACACCTTC; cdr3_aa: CASSVSGTLNYGYTF
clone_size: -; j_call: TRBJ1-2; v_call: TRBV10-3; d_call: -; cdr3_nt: TGTGCCACCAGTGAGTCCAGGGAGGACTATGGCTACACCTTC; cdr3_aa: CATSESREDYGYTF
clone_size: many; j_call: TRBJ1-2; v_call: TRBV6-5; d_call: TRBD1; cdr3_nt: TGTGCCAGCAGTTACTCGAGGACAGGGATCCGTGGCTACACCTTC; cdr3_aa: CASSYSRTGIRGYTF
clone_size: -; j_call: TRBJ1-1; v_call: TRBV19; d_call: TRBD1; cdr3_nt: TGTGCCAGTAGGGACAGGGGGCACAACACTGAAGCTTTCTTT; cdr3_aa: CASRDRGHNTEAFF
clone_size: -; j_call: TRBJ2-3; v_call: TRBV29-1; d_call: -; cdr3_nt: TGCAGCATGGGACTCACAGATACGCAGTATTTT; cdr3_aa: CSMGLTDTQYF
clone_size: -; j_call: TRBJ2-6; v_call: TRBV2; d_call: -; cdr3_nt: TGTGCCAGCAGTGAAGCTAGTACGGGGGCCAACGTCCTGACTTTC; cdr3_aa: CASSEASTGANVLTF
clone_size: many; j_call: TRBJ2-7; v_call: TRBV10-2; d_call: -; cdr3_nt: TGCGCCAGCGTCACACAGGGTCTCTATTCCCAGCAGTACTTC; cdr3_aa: CASVTQGLYSQQYF
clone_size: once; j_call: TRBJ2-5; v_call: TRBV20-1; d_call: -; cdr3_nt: TGCAGTGCCCACAGGGTAGGCCCCCAAGAGACCCAGCACTTC; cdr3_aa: CSAHRVGPQETQHF
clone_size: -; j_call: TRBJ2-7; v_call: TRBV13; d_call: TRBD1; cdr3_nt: TGTGCCAGCAGCTTGCAAGGACAGGGGCACGACGAGCAGTACTTC; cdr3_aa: CASSLQGQGHDEQYF
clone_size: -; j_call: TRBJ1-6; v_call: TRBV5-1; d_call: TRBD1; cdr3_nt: TGCGCCAGCAGCCCCAACAGGGGCTATAATTCACCCCTCCACTTT; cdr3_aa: CASSPNRGYNSPLHF
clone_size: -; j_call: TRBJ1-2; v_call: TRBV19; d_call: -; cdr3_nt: TGTGCCAGTAGTATCGGGAGGGTTGGATATGGCTACACCTTC; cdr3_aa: CASSIGRVGYGYTF
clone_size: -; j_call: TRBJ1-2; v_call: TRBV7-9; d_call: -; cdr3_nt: TGTGCCAGCAGCTTGGTCCAGGCCTATGGCTACACCTTC; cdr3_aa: CASSLVQAYGYTF
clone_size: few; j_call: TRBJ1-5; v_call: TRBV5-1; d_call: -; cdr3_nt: TGCGCCAGCAGCAAGGACACTGGACAGCCCCAGCATTTT; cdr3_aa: CASSKDTGQPQHF
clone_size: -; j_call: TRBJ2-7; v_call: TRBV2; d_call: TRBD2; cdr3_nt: TGTGCCAGCCGCGTAGCGGGAGAACTTGGCGAGCAGTACTTC; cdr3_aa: CASRVAGELGEQYF
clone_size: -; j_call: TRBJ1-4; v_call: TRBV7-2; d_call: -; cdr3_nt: TGTGCCAGCAGCTTATCGGGTGGACAGAATGAAAAACTGTTTTTT; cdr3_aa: CASSLSGGQNEKLFF
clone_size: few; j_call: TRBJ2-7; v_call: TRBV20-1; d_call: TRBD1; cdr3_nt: TGCAGTGCTGGACAGGGCCGCGAGCAGTACTTC; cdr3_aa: CSAGQGREQYF
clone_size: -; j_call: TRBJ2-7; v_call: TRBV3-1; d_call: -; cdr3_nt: TGTGCCAGCAGCCAAGGCAAGGTTTCCTACGAGCAGTACTTC; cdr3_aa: CASSQGKVSYEQYF
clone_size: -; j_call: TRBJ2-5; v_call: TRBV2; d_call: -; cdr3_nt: TGTGCCAGCAGCCCAAGGCCTCAAGAGACCCAGTACTTC; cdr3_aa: CASSPRPQETQYF
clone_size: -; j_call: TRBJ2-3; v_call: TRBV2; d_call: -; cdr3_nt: TGTGCCAGCAGTGATTCCTTAGACGGGAGCAGTACGCAGTATTTT; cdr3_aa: CASSDSLDGSSTQYF
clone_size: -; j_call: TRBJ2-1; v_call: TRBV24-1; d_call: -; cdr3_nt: TGTGCCACCGGGGGAGGAGGAACGGGCTACAATGAGCAGTTCTTC; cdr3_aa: CATGGGGTGYNEQFF
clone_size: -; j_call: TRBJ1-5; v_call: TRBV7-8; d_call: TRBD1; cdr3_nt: TGTGCCAGCAGTTTTAGGACAGGGGGGCATAGCGATCAGCCCCAGCATTTT; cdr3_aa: CASSFRTGGHSDQPQHF
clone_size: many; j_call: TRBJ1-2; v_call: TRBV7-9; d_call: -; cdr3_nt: TGTGCCAGCAGCTTACCCCTACAGGGACGCCATGGCTACACCTTC; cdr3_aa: CASSLPLQGRHGYTF
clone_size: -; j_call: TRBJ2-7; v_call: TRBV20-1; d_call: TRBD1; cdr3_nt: TGCAGTCCCAGGGGACAGGTTCTAACCTACGAGCAGTACTTC; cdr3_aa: CSPRGQVLTYEQYF
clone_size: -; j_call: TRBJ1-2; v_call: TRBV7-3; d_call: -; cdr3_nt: TGTGCCAGCAGCGCGCAAGGGGACACCAACTATGGCTACACCTTC; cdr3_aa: CASSAQGDTNYGYTF
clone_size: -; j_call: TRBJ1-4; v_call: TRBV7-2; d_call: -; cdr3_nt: TGTGCCAGCAGCCAAAGGGGGGCCAGACTGTTTTTT; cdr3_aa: CASSQRGARLFF
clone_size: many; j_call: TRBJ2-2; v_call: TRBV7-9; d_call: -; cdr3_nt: TGTGCCAGCAGCTCACAGGGCCCAGTGAGTACCGGGGAGCTGTTTTTT; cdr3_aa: CASSSQGPVSTGELFF
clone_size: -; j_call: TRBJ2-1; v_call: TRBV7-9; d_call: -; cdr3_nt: TGTGCCAGCAACCCGACGGGCCTGGAGCAGTTCTTC; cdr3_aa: CASNPTGLEQFF
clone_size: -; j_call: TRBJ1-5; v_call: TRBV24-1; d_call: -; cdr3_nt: TGTGCCACCAGTGATAGGCATCATAGCAATCAGCCCCAGCATTTT; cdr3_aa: CATSDRHHSNQPQHF
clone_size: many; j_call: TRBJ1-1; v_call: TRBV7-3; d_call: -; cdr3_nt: TGTGCCAGCAGCTTAATGGGGAACACTGAAGCTTTCTTT; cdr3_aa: CASSLMGNTEAFF
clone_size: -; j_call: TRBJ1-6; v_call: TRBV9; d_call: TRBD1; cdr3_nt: TGTGCCAGCAGCGTAGACGGGACAGGGGGTATTTCACCCCTCCACTTT; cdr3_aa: CASSVDGTGGISPLHF